The entry that follows covers one T cell receptor beta chain sequence. Profiled with immunoSEQ multiplex PCR; TCRdb holds only in-frame clones, not every one. The sample yields about 130,000 clones, about 82% seen once. The data derive from a study of blood T cell repertoires in COVID-19. The germline gives CDR1 LNHNV, CDR2 YYDKDF (reference sequence). The V and J ends lost 0 bases and 0 bases respectively, with 8 bases between them. CDR3 length equals 15 residues. The sample taken for sequencing was peripheral blood. The receptor was isolated from a human donor in a cohort sampled during active COVID-19. V and J are TRBV15 and TRBJ1-1, with D hard to call. The CDR3 DNA reads TGTGCCACCAGCAGAGAACCGGGATTGAACACTGAAGCTTTCTTT. This gives the protein CATSREPGLNTEAFF.